One sample yielded the 18 T cell receptor beta chains listed below, sequenced in a study of monozygotic twins with inflammatory bowel disease. TCRdb reprocessed the 5' RACE reads and stores each CDR3 protein as one record, lacking DNA. The sample has over 150,000 distinct CDR3 sequences. The material sequenced was blood. The receptors were sampled from a human donor with ulcerative colitis or Crohn's disease, or a healthy co-twin of an affected twin (not recorded which).

This rearrangement joins TRBV12-5 to TRBJ2-7; checking the TCRdb D call of TRBD1 is not possible without DNA. Germline values: CDR1 LGHNT, CDR2 FRNRAP. The CDR3 runs to 16 residues. The CDR3 spells CASGLDAGTTTYEQYF.

J is TRBJ2-1 and V is TRBV29-1. Germline V lookup: CDR1 SQVTM, CDR2 ANQGSEA. The CDR3 extends over 11 amino acids. CDR3 region: CSVEAWNEQFF.

The CDR3 is CASSKRDRSHLTDTQYF. The chain is built from TRBV14 and TRBJ2-3; TCRdb's D gene call, TRBD1, goes unchecked for lack of DNA. This CDR3 comprises 17 residues. From germline, CDR1 is SGHDN and CDR2 FVKESK.

The CDR3 spells CASSNTGQSNSPLHF. The chain employs TRBV5-6 and TRBJ1-6; the TCRdb D gene call, TRBD1, has no DNA to confirm it. This CDR3 region has 15 residues. Germline V gene sequence: CDR1 SGHDT, CDR2 YYEEEE. Complete variable domain (other parts from reference TRBV5-6 and TRBJ1-6): DAGVTQSPTHLIKTRGQQVTLRCSPKSGHDTVSWYQQALGQGPQFIFQYYEEEERQRGNFPDRFSGHQFPNYSSELNVNALLLGDSALYLCASSNTGQSNSPLHFGNGTRLTVT.

V is TRBV4-2 and J is TRBJ2-1; TCRdb indicates TRBD1, and absent DNA this call remains unverified. CDR1 is LGHNA, CDR2 YNFKEQ, per germline. The CDR3 contains 14 residues. The CDR3 loop is CASRRGGAYNEQFF.

The gene calls are TRBV11-3 and TRBJ2-1. CDR3 size: 16 residues. CDR1 and CDR2 from the germline V gene are SGHNT and YENEEA. The CDR3 loop is CASSLAGAGVYNEQFF. The entire variable domain, with the rest obtained from reference TRBV11-3 and TRBJ2-1, is as follows: EAGVVQSPRYKIIEKKQPVAFWCNPISGHNTLYWYLQNLGQGPELLIRYENEEAVDDSQLPKDRFSAERLKGVDSTLKIQPAELGDSAVYLCASSLAGAGVYNEQFFGPGTRLTVL.

V usage is TRBV5-1 and J usage is TRBJ2-3. The CDR3 runs to 14 residues. Germline V lookup: CDR1 SGHRS, CDR2 YFSETQ. CDR3 residues: CASSLEDFPDTQYF.

V and J are TRBV20-1 and TRBJ2-7; TCRdb lists TRBD1, though no DNA is available to test this call. Per the germline V gene, CDR1 is DFQATT and CDR2 is SNEGSKA (reference sequence). The CDR3 spans 14 residues. CDR3 loop: CSATGTGDSYEQYF.

The CDR3 spells CASSQGTGCEAFF. The chain uses TRBV18 and TRBJ1-1; there is no DNA to check the TCRdb D call of TRBD1. The CDR3 has 13 amino acids. Germline lookup yields CDR1 KGHSH and CDR2 LQKENI.

The chain couples TRBV5-1 to TRBJ2-7; the D call from TCRdb, TRBD2, cannot be confirmed without DNA. Germline CDR1 reads SGHRS; CDR2 reads YFSETQ. The CDR3 spans 16 residues. The CDR3 reads CASSPEGTSGSYEQYF.

The chain carries TRBV18 and TRBJ2-7; TCRdb names TRBD1, which stays unverified in the absence of DNA. CDR1 and CDR2 (germline): KGHSH, LQKENI. This CDR3 region has 13 residues. The CDR3 reads CASSVTGRGEQYF.

The rearrangement uses TRBV29-1 and TRBJ2-7. Germline CDR1 SQVTM, CDR2 ANQGSEA. The CDR3 sequence is 11 residues long. The CDR3 region is CSVGRPYEQYF.

The rearrangement links TRBV3-1 to TRBJ2-7. Germline lookup yields CDR1 LGHDT and CDR2 YNNKEL (reference sequence). CDR3 length: 12 residues. CDR3 region: CASSQDIYEQYF.

The chain joins TRBV29-1 to TRBJ2-1; without DNA, the TCRdb call of TRBD2 cannot be checked. Germline CDR1 is SQVTM and CDR2 is ANQGSEA. This CDR3 contains 13 residues. The CDR3 here is CSARASSYNEQFF.

The chain employs TRBV12-5 and TRBJ2-1; TCRdb reports TRBD1, a call that lacks DNA to check it against. Germline V CDR1 and CDR2: LGHNT, FRNRAP. CDR3 length: 11 amino acids. The chain's CDR3 is CANGQGNEQFF.

The chain employs TRBV7-6 and TRBJ1-1; TCRdb's assignment of TRBD1 cannot be checked, as there is no DNA. There are 14 residues in the CDR3. Germline V CDR1 and CDR2: SGHVS, FNYEAQ. CDR3 sequence reads: CASSFQGEGTEAFF.

V is TRBV28 and J is TRBJ2-7; the D call from TCRdb, TRBD2, cannot be confirmed without DNA. Germline-derived CDR1 and CDR2 are MDHEN and SYDVKM. There are 13 residues in the CDR3. Here the CDR3 reads CASRSGSSGEQYF.

The genes are TRBV7-9 and TRBJ2-5; lacking DNA, the TRBD1 call made by TCRdb goes unchecked. This CDR3 contains 14 residues. Germline V lookup: CDR1 SEHNR, CDR2 FQNEAQ (reference sequence). The CDR3 sequence is CASSLPDIQETQYF. Filled out from reference TRBV7-9 and TRBJ2-5, the complete variable domain reads DTGVSQNPRHKITKRGQNVTFRCDPISEHNRLYWYRQTLGQGPEFLTYFQNEAQLEKSRLLSDRFSAERPKGSFSTLEIQRTEQGDSAMYLCASSLPDIQETQYFGPGTRLLVL.